This TCR beta chain was recorded in a study of blood T cell repertoires in COVID-19. About the study: Material from acute and convalescent COVID-19 was sourced from the United States, Italy and Spain. PBMCs, B-cell-depleted T cells, or T cells provided the cDNA or gDNA that made up the material.

Study processing details: Amplification with reference gene primers provided the estimates of nucleated cell counts. Repertoires were generated with immunoSEQ multiplex PCR, while TCRdb's copy carries only in-frame clones and drops some. Clone size and V and J calls were adopted from that table, with D and trimming inferred from the DNA. The sample has fewer than 300,000 clones, approximately 87% seen once. V was pared by 5 bases and J by 0 bases, with 11 bases between. This CDR3 comprises 15 residues. CDR1 and CDR2 (germline): SEHNR, FQNEAQ (reference sequence). The chain recombines TRBV7-9 with TRBJ2-1; D is perhaps TRBD2 (6 bases). Specimen: peripheral blood. The source is a woman in her fifties or sixties with acute or convalescent COVID-19. Written as DNA, the CDR3 is TGTGCCAGCAGCGAGCTAGCGAACTCCTACAATGAGCAGTTCTTC. This encodes CASSELANSYNEQFF. Combining the CDR3 with reference TRBV7-9 and TRBJ2-1 gives the whole variable domain DTGVSQNPRHKITKRGQNVTFRCDPISEHNRLYWYRQTLGQGPEFLTYFQNEAQLEKSRLLSDRFSAERPKGSFSTLEIQRTEQGDSAMYLCASSELANSYNEQFFGPGTRLTVL.